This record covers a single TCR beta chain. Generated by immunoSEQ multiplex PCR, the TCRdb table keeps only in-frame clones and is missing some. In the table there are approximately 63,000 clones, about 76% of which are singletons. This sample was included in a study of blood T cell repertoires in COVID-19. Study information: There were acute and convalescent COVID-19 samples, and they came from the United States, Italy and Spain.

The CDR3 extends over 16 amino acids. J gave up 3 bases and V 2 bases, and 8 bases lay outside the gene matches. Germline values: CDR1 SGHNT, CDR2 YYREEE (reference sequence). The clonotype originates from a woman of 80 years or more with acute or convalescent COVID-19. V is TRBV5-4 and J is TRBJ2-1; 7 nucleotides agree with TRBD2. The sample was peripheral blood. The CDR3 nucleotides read TGTGCCAGCAGCTTCTTGGCGGGAGCTCTCTACAATGAGCAGTTCTTC. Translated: CASSFLAGALYNEQFF.